A selection of T cell receptor beta chains follows, all from one sample in a study of T cells after yellow fever vaccination. Each CDR3 protein is one row after TCRdb ran MiXCR on the 5' RACE reads. The sample yields 250,000 to 300,000 distinct CDR3 sequences, around 5.2% seen once. This specimen consisted of CD4+ T cells sorted from PBMCs, obtained on the day of the yellow fever booster vaccination. The receptors were sampled from a man younger than 35 who received the YFV17D yellow fever vaccine. CDR3s include the opening cysteine and the closing phenylalanine or tryptophan. A D gene is named only where the DNA matches it firmly. The size of a clone is reported for some rows only, either as once, few or many, or as a class for expanded clones.

clone size: NA
D gene: NA
J gene: TRBJ2-2
V gene: TRBV18
CDR3 DNA: TGTGCCAGCTCACTCAACAGGGAATCTAACACCGGGGAGCTGTTTTTT
CDR3 protein: CASSLNRESNTGELFF

clone size: NA
D gene: NA
J gene: TRBJ1-4
V gene: TRBV9
CDR3 DNA: TGTGCCAGCAGCGTACGGGAGAATGAAAAACTGTTTTTT
CDR3 protein: CASSVRENEKLFF

clone size: few
D gene: TRBD1
J gene: TRBJ1-4
V gene: TRBV7-9
CDR3 DNA: TGTGCCAGCAGCCTCGACAGGGGGCGATCCCCAAAACTGTTTTTT
CDR3 protein: CASSLDRGRSPKLFF

clone size: NA
D gene: NA
J gene: TRBJ2-4
V gene: TRBV3-1
CDR3 DNA: TGTGCCAGCAGCCAGAGCCTTGGAAACATTCAGTACTTC
CDR3 protein: CASSQSLGNIQYF

clone size: many
D gene: NA
J gene: TRBJ2-3
V gene: TRBV5-1
CDR3 DNA: TGCGCCAGCAGCTTGTCTGCTTCAGATACGCAGTATTTT
CDR3 protein: CASSLSASDTQYF

clone size: NA
D gene: NA
J gene: TRBJ2-2
V gene: TRBV5-4
CDR3 DNA: TGTGCCAGCAACCGTTGGGAACTAGCCGGCGGGGAGCTGTTTTTT
CDR3 protein: CASNRWELAGGELFF

clone size: many
D gene: NA
J gene: TRBJ1-4
V gene: TRBV7-9
CDR3 DNA: TGTGCCAGCACCTTGGCGGCAACTAATGAAAAACTGTTTTTT
CDR3 protein: CASTLAATNEKLFF

clone size: many
D gene: TRBD2
J gene: TRBJ2-4
V gene: TRBV5-1
CDR3 DNA: TGCGCCAGCAGCTCTTATAGCGGGGAGGCCAAAAACATTCAGTACTTC
CDR3 protein: CASSSYSGEAKNIQYF

clone size: many
D gene: TRBD1
J gene: TRBJ2-2
V gene: TRBV7-8
CDR3 DNA: TGTGCCAGCAGCTTAGCGATACAGGGGACCGGGGAGCTGTTTTTT
CDR3 protein: CASSLAIQGTGELFF

clone size: few
D gene: TRBD2
J gene: TRBJ2-1
V gene: TRBV4-1
CDR3 DNA: TGCGCCAGCGGAAGGATAGCGGGGGGCCCGAGCTCCTACAATGAGCAGTTCTTC
CDR3 protein: CASGRIAGGPSSYNEQFF

clone size: many
D gene: TRBD2
J gene: TRBJ2-7
V gene: TRBV6-2/TRBV6-3
CDR3 DNA: TGTGCCAGCAGTTACTCCGGACTAGCGGGGTCCTACGAGCAGTACTTC
CDR3 protein: CASSYSGLAGSYEQYF

clone size: NA
D gene: NA
J gene: TRBJ1-5
V gene: TRBV4-3
CDR3 DNA: TGCGCCAGCAGCCAGATACATGGTCAGCCCCAGCATTTT
CDR3 protein: CASSQIHGQPQHF

clone size: few
D gene: NA
J gene: TRBJ2-3
V gene: TRBV6-2/TRBV6-3
CDR3 DNA: TGTGCCAGCAGTTCCCGTGACTATCCTCTCCCGGGGACGCAGTATTTT
CDR3 protein: CASSSRDYPLPGTQYF

clone size: NA
D gene: NA
J gene: TRBJ2-5
V gene: TRBV18
CDR3 DNA: TGTGCCAGCTCACCACCTCACCTTGAGACCCAGTACTTC
CDR3 protein: CASSPPHLETQYF

clone size: NA
D gene: NA
J gene: TRBJ2-2
V gene: TRBV19
CDR3 DNA: TGTGCCAGTAGTATAGGACGACACAACACCGGGGAGCTGTTTTTT
CDR3 protein: CASSIGRHNTGELFF

clone size: NA
D gene: TRBD2
J gene: TRBJ2-1
V gene: TRBV5-1
CDR3 DNA: TGCGCCTGCAGCTTGGTAGCGGGGGGGCTTACGAATGAGCAGTTCTTC
CDR3 protein: CACSLVAGGLTNEQFF

clone size: many
D gene: NA
J gene: TRBJ2-1
V gene: TRBV5-1
CDR3 DNA: TGCGCCAGCCGCTCGCAGCAGGTATACAATGAGCAGTTCTTC
CDR3 protein: CASRSQQVYNEQFF

clone size: NA
D gene: TRBD1
J gene: TRBJ1-6
V gene: TRBV3-1
CDR3 DNA: TGTGCCAGCAGCCCCCGGGACAGGGGGCCCTCACCCCTCCACTTT
CDR3 protein: CASSPRDRGPSPLHF

clone size: few
D gene: NA
J gene: TRBJ1-2
V gene: TRBV28
CDR3 DNA: TGTGCCAGCAGTTTGCGCAGGACCTATGGCTACACCTTC
CDR3 protein: CASSLRRTYGYTF

clone size: NA
D gene: TRBD2
J gene: TRBJ2-3
V gene: TRBV5-4
CDR3 DNA: TGTGCCAGTTCGAAGACTAGCGGCACTAGCACAGCTACGCAGTATTTT
CDR3 protein: CASSKTSGTSTATQYF

clone size: many
D gene: NA
J gene: TRBJ1-6
V gene: TRBV7-8
CDR3 DNA: TGTGCCAGCATCCCATCGGGGAGAAGCCAAAATTCACCCCTCCACTTT
CDR3 protein: CASIPSGRSQNSPLHF

clone size: few
D gene: TRBD1
J gene: TRBJ1-1
V gene: TRBV7-3
CDR3 DNA: TGTGCCAGCAGCAGGGGAGGGGGCGCCGGCGGAGTCACTGAAGCTTTCTTT
CDR3 protein: CASSRGGGAGGVTEAFF